This TCR beta chain was documented in a study of T cell repertoires in aging, cancer and after chemotherapy. Amplification of TCR beta used genomic DNA extracted from peripheral blood. This clonotype has a handful of counts. Germline CDR1 reads MNHNS; CDR2 reads SASEGT. V lost 6 bases, J lost 6 bases, and 12 bases lay in between. This CDR3 is 13 amino acids long. Multiplex touch-down PCR with TRB-A/B primers amplified rearranged V-D-J TRB sequences. Using its own MiXCR run on the multiplex PCR reads, TCRdb lists one record per CDR3 protein. The repertoire holds around 530 distinct CDR3 sequences, with about 26% as singletons.

Sequenced: blood. This chain uses TRBV6-1 with TRBJ1-5; unclear D gene. This TCR was sampled from a human donor with a solid tumor. In DNA form, the CDR3 reads TGTGCCAGCAGGAGGGTCTCTGGTCAGCCCCAGCATTTT. Translation: CASRRVSGQPQHF.